The rows below give T cell receptor beta chains drawn from one sample of a study of blood T cell repertoires in COVID-19. Only in-frame clones appear in the TCRdb table, and some are missing; sequencing was by immunoSEQ multiplex PCR. This repertoire shows approximately 100,000 clones, 85% found once; its top ten account for around 39%. Sample: peripheral blood. The receptors shown here come from a man older than 75 with acute or convalescent COVID-19. CDR3s include the opening cysteine and the closing phenylalanine or tryptophan. A D gene is named only where the DNA matches it firmly. Size tells how often a clone was seen (once, few, many) or the class of an expanded clone, and some rows leave it out.

D	size	length	V	J	CDR3	DNA
.	.	13	TRBV7-6	TRBJ1-6	CASSLAGDSPLHF	TGTGCCAGCAGCTTAGCAGGGGATTCACCCCTCCACTTT
TRBD1	.	14	TRBV19	TRBJ1-4	CASSKQGDGEKLFF	TGTGCCAGTAGTAAACAGGGGGACGGTGAAAAACTGTTTTTT
.	.	12	TRBV29-1	TRBJ2-1	CSVVPLDNEQFF	TGCAGCGTTGTTCCCTTAGACAATGAGCAGTTCTTC
.	.	14	TRBV29-1	TRBJ1-1	CSVVGALGSTEAFF	TGCAGCGTTGTGGGGGCTCTGGGGAGCACTGAAGCTTTCTTT
.	.	16	TRBV19	TRBJ1-3	CASSIVPGNSGNTIYF	TGTGCCAGTAGTATAGTTCCGGGGAATTCTGGAAACACCATATATTTT
.	.	13	TRBV5-6	TRBJ1-6	CASSTNAVSPLHF	TGTGCCAGCAGCACCAATGCAGTTTCACCCCTCCACTTT
TRBD1	.	15	TRBV7-6	TRBJ2-1	CASSSAGGSYNEQFF	TGTGCCAGCAGCTCCGCAGGGGGATCCTACAATGAGCAGTTCTTC
TRBD1	once	14	TRBV5-1	TRBJ2-5	CASSSTGNQETQYF	TGCGCCAGCAGCTCGACAGGGAACCAAGAGACCCAGTACTTC
TRBD2	.	15	TRBV15	TRBJ2-1	CATSRGLAGDNEQFF	TGTGCCACCAGCAGAGGACTAGCGGGGGACAATGAGCAGTTCTTC
.	.	15	TRBV6-5	TRBJ1-1	CASSPPGQWNTEAFF	TGTGCCAGCAGTCCCCCAGGACAGTGGAACACTGAAGCTTTCTTT
.	.	14	TRBV5-1	TRBJ2-7	CASSLGTSSYEQYF	TGCGCCAGCAGCTTGGGGACATCCTCCTACGAGCAGTACTTC
TRBD1	.	15	TRBV7-2	TRBJ2-1	CASSPGQGVFHEQFF	TGTGCCAGCAGCCCCGGACAGGGGGTTTTCCATGAGCAGTTCTTC
.	.	18	TRBV7-9	TRBJ1-1	CASSLLGKFAGPDTEAFF	TGTGCCAGCAGCTTACTGGGGAAGTTTGCGGGACCGGACACTGAAGCTTTCTTT